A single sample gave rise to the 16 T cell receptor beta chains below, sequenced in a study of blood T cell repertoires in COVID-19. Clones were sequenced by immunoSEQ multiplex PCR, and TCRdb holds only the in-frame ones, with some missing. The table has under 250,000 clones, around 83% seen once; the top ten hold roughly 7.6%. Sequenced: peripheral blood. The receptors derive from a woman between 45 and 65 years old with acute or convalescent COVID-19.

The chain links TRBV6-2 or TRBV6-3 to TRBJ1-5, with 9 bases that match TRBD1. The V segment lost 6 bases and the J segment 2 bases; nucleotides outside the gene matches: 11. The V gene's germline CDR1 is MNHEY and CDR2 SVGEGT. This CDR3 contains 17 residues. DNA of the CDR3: TGTGCCAGCAGCTCTACACAGGGGGCTAGGCGCAATCAGCCCCAGCATTTT. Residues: CASSSTQGARRNQPQHF.

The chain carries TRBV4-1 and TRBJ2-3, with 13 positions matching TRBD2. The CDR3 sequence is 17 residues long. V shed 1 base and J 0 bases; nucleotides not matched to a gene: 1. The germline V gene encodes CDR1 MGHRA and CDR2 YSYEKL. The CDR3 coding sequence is TGCGCCAGCAGCCAAGGGGGACTAGCGGGGAGCACAGATACGCAGTATTTT. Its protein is CASSQGGLAGSTDTQYF.

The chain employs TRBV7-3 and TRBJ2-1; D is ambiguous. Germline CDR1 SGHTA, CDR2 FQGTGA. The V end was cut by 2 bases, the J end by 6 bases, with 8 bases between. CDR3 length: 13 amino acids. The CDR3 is CASSLARFNEQFF. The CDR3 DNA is TGTGCCAGCAGCTTAGCTAGATTCAATGAGCAGTTCTTC.

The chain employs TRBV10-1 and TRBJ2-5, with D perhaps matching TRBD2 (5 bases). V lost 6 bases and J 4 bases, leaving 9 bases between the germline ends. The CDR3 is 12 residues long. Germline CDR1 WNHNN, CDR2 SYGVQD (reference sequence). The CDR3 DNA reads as TGCGCCAGCAGCGAAGGGAGAGAGACCCAGTACTTC. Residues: CASSEGRETQYF.

This CDR3 is CASSGEEGTSRNEQFF. The CDR3 DNA is TGCGCCAGCAGTGGGGAGGAGGGGACTAGCCGCAATGAGCAGTTCTTC. This chain joins TRBV10-2 and TRBJ2-1; 9 bases align to TRBD2. This CDR3 contains 16 residues. From germline, CDR1 is WSHSY and CDR2 SAAADI. Trimming removed 4 bases from V and 6 bases from J; junction bases left unmatched: 10.

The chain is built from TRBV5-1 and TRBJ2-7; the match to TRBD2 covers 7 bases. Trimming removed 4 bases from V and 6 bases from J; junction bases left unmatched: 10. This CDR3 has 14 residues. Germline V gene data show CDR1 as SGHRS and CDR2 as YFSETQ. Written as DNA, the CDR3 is TGCGCCAGCAGCAGAGGGAGGGCCGGAGCCGAGCAGTACTTC. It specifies CASSRGRAGAEQYF.

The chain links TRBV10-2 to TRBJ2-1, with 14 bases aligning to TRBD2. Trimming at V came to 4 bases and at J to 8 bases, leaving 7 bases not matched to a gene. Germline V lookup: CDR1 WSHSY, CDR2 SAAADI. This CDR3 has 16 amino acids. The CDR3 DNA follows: TGCGCCAGCAGTGGTCCGGGACTAGCGGGAGTCGATGAGCAGTTCTTC. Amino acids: CASSGPGLAGVDEQFF.

CDR3 protein: CATSGVGLAGGFGYEQFF. In DNA form, the CDR3 reads TGTGCCACCAGTGGGGTGGGACTAGCGGGAGGATTTGGCTATGAGCAGTTCTTC. V usage is TRBV24-1 and J usage is TRBJ2-1; TRBD2 agrees at 15 bases. Germline CDR1 and CDR2: KGHDR and SFDVKD. V lost 5 bases to trimming and J lost 8 bases; unmatched junction nucleotides: 12. The CDR3 covers 18 residues.

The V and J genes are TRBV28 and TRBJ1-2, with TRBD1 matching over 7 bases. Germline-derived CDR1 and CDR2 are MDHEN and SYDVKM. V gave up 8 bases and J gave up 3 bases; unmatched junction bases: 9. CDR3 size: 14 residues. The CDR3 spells CASRQVGTDYGYTF. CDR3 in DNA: TGTGCCAGCCGCCAAGTTGGGACAGACTATGGCTACACCTTC.

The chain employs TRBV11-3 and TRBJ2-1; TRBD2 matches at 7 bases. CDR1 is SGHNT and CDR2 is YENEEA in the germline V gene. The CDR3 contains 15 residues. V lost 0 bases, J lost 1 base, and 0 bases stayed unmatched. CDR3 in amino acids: CASSLERESYNEQFF. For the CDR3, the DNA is TGTGCCAGCAGCTTAGAGCGGGAGTCCTACAATGAGCAGTTCTTC.

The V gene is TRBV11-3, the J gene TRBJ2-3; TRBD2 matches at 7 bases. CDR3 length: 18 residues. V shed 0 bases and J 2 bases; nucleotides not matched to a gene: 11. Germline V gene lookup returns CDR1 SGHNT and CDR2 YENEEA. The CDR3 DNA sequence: TGTGCCAGCAGCTTAGAGGGGAGACTAGCTGGGGCCACAGATACGCAGTATTTT. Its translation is CASSLEGRLAGATDTQYF.

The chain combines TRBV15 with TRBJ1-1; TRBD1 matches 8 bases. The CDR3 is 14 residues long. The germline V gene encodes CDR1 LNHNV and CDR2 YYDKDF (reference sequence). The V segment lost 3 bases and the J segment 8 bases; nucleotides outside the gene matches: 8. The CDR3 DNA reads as TGTGCCACCAGCAGGGACAGGGTTTTGAGGGAAGCTTTCTTT. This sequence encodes CATSRDRVLREAFF.

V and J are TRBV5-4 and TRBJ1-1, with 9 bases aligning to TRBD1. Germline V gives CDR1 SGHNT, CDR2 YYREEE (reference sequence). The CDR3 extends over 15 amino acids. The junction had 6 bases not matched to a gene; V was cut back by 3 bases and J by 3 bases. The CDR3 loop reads CASSSGQGKDTEAFF. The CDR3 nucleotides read TGTGCCAGCAGCTCGGGACAGGGAAAAGACACTGAAGCTTTCTTT.

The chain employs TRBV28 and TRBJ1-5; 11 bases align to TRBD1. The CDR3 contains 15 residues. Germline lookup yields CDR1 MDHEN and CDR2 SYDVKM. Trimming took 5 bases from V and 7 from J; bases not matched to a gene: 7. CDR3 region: CASSTGTGGRQPQHF. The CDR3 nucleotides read TGTGCCAGCAGTACGGGGACAGGGGGAAGGCAGCCCCAGCATTTT.

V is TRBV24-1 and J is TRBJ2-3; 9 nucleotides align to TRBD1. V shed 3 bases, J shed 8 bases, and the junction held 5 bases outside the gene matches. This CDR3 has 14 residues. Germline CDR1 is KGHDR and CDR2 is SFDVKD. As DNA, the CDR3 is TGTGCCACCAGTGATCGGACAGGGGATATTACGCAGTATTTT. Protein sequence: CATSDRTGDITQYF.

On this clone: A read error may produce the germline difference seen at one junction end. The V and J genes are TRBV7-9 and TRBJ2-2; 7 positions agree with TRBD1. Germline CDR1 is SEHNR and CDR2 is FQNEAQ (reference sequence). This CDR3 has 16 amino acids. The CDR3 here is CVSSLYPGQYTGELFF. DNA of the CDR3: TGTGTCAGCAGCTTGTACCCGGGACAGTACACCGGGGAGCTGTTTTTT.